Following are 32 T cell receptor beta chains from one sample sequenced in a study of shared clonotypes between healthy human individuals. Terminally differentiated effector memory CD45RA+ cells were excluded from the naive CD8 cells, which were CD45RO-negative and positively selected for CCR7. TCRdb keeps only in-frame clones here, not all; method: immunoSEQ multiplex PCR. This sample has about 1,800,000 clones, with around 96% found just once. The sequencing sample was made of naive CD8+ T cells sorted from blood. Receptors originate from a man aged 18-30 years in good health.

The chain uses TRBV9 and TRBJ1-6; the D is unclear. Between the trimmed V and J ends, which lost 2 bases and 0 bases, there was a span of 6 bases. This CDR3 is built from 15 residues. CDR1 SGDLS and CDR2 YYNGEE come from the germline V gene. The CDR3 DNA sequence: TGTGCCAGCAGCGTTAGCGGCTCCTATAATTCACCCCTCCACTTT. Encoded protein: CASSVSGSYNSPLHF.

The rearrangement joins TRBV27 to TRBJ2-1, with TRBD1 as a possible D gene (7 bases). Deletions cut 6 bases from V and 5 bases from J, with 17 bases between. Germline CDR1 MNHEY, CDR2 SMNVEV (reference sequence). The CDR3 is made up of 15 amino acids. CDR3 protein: CASSRQGLVHNEQFF. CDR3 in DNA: TGTGCCAGCAGCCGACAGGGACTTGTACACAATGAGCAGTTCTTC.

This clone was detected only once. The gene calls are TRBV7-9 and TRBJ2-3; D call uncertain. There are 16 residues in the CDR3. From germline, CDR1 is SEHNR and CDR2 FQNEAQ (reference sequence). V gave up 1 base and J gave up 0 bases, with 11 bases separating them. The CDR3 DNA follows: TGTGCCAGCAGCTTAGATCCCGTCGCTAGCACAGATACGCAGTATTTT. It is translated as CASSLDPVASTDTQYF.

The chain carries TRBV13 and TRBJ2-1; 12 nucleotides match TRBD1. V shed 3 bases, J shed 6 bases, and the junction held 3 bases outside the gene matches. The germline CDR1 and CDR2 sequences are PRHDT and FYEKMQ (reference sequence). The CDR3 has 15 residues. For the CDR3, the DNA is TGTGCCAGCAGCTTCCGGGACAGGGGGCTCAATGAGCAGTTCTTC. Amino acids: CASSFRDRGLNEQFF.

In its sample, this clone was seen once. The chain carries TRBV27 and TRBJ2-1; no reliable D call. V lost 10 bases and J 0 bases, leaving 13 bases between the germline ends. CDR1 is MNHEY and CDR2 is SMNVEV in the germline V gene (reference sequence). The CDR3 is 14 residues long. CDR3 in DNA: TGTGCCACCTCTCGGGTAGCCTCCTACAATGAGCAGTTCTTC. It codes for CATSRVASYNEQFF.

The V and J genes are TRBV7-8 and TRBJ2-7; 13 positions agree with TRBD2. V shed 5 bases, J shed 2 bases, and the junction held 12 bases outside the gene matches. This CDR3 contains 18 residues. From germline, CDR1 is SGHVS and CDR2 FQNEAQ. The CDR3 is CASSAGLAGAGDTYEQYF. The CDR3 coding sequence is TGTGCCAGCAGCGCTGGACTAGCGGGGGCCGGAGACACCTACGAGCAGTACTTC.

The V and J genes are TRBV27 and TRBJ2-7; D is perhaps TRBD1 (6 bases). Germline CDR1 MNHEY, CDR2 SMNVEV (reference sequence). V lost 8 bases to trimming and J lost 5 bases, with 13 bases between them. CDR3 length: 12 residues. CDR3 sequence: CASGWGLNEQYF. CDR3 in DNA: TGTGCCAGCGGGTGGGGGCTGAACGAGCAGTACTTC.

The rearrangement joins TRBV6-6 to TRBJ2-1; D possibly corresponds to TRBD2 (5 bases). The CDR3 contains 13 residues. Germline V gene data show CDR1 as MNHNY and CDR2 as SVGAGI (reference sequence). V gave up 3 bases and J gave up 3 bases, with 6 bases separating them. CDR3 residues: CASSYTSYNEQFF. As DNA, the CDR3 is TGTGCCAGCAGTTATACTAGCTACAATGAGCAGTTCTTC.

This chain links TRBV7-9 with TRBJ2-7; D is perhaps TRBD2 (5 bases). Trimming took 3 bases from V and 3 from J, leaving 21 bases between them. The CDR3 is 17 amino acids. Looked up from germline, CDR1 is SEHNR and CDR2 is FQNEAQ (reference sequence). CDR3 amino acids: CASSFLSAAPRDYEQYF. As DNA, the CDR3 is TGTGCCAGCAGCTTTCTTTCTGCGGCCCCGAGGGACTACGAGCAGTACTTC.

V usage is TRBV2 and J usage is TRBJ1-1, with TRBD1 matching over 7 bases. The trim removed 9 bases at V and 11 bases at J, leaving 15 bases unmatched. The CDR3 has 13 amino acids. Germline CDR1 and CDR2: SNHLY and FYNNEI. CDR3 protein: CASRDRVGDRAFF. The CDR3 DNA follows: TGTGCCAGTAGAGACAGGGTGGGCGACCGCGCTTTCTTT.

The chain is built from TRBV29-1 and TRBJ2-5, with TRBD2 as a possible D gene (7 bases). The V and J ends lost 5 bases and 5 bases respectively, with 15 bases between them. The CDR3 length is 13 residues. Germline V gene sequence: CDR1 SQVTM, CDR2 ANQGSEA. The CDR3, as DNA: TGCAGCGTTAGGGGGGGGACGGAGGAGACCCAGTACTTC. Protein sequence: CSVRGGTEETQYF. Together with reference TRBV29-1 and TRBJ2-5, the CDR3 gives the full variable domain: SAVISQKPSRDICQRGTSLTIQCQVDSQVTMMFWYRQQPGQSLTLIATANQGSEATYESGFVIDKFPISRPNLTFSTLTVSNMSPEDSSIYLCSVRGGTEETQYFGPGTRLLVL.

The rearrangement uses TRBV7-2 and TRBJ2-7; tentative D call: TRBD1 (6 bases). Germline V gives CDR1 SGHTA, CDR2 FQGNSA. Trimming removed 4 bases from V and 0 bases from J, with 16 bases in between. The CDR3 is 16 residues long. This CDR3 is CASSSQSTGSSYEQYF. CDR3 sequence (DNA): TGTGCCAGCAGCTCCCAATCAACAGGGTCCTCCTACGAGCAGTACTTC.

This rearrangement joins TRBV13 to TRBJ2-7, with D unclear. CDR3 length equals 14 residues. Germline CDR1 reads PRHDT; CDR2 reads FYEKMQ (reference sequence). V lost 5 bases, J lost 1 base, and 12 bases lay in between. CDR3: CASSRESASYEQYF. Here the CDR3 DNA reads TGTGCCAGCAGCCGCGAGAGCGCTTCCTACGAGCAGTACTTC. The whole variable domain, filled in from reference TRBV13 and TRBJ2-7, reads AAGVIQSPRHLIKEKRETATLKCYPIPRHDTVYWYQQGPGQDPQFLISFYEKMQSDKGSIPDRFSAQQFSDYHSELNMSSLELGDSALYFCASSRESASYEQYFGPGTRLTVT.

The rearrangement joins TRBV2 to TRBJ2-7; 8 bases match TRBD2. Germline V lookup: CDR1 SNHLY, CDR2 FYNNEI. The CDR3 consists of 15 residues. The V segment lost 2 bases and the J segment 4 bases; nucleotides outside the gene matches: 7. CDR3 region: CASSESPGLVYEQYF. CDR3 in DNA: TGTGCCAGCAGTGAATCCCCGGGACTAGTATACGAGCAGTACTTC.

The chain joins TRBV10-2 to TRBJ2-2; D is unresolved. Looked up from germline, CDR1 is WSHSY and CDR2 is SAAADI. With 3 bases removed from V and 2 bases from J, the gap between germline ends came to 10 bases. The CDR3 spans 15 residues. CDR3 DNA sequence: TGCGCCAGCAGTGACGCACAGATCAACACCGGGGAGCTGTTTTTT. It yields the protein CASSDAQINTGELFF.

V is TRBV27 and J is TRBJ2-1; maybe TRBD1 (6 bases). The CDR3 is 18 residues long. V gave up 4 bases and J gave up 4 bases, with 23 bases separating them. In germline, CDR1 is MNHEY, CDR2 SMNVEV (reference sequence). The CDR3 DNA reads TGTGCCAGCAGTTCAACCCCCCCGGGACACGAAGGTTACAATGAGCAGTTCTTC. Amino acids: CASSSTPPGHEGYNEQFF.

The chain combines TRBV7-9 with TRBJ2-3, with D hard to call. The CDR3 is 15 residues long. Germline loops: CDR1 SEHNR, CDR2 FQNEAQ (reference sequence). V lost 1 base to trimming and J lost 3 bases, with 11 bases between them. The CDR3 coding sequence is TGTGCCAGCAGCTTAGGCGTTTCAGTGACAGATACGCAGTATTTT. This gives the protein CASSLGVSVTDTQYF. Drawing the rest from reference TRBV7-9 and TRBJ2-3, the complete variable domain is DTGVSQNPRHKITKRGQNVTFRCDPISEHNRLYWYRQTLGQGPEFLTYFQNEAQLEKSRLLSDRFSAERPKGSFSTLEIQRTEQGDSAMYLCASSLGVSVTDTQYFGPGTRLTVL.

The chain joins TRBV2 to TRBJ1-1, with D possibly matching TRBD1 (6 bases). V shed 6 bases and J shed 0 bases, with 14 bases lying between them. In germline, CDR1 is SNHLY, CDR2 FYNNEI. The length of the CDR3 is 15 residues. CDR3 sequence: CASRELQGMNTEAFF. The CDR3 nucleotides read TGTGCCAGCAGAGAGTTACAGGGAATGAACACTGAAGCTTTCTTT.

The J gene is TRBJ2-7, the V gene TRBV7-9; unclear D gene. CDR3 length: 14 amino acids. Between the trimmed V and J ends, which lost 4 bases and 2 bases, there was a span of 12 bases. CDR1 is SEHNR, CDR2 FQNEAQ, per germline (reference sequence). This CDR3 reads CASSSTDGTYEQYF. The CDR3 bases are TGTGCCAGCAGCTCCACGGACGGCACCTACGAGCAGTACTTC.

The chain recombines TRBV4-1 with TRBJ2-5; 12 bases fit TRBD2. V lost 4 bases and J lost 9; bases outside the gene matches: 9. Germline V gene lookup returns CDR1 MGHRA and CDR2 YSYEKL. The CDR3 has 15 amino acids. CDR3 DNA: TGCGCCAGCAGCCCGACTAGCGGGGGCCCCGGGGCCCAGTACTTC. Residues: CASSPTSGGPGAQYF.

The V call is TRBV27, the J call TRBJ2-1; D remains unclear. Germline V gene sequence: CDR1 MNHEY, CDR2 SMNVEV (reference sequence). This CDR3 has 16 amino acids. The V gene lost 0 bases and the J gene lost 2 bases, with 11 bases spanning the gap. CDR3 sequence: CASSLSPFPPYNEQFF. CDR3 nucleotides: TGTGCCAGCAGTTTATCCCCTTTCCCTCCCTACAATGAGCAGTTCTTC.

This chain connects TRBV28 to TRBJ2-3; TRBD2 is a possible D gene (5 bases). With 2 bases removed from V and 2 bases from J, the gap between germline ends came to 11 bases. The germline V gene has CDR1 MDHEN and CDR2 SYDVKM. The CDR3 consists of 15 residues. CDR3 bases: TGTGCCAGCAGTTTAACGGACTGGTCCACAGATACGCAGTATTTT. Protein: CASSLTDWSTDTQYF.

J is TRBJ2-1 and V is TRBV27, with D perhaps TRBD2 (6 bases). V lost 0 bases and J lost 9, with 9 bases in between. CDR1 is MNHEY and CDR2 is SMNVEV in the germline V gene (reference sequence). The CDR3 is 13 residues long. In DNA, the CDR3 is TGTGCCAGCAGTTTATCGTTGGGGGGTGAGCAGTTCTTC. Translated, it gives CASSLSLGGEQFF.

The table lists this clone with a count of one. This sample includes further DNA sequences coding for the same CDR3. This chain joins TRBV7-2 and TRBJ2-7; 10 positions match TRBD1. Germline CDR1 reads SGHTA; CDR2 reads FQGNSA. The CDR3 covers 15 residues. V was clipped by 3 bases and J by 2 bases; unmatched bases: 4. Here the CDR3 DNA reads TGTGCCAGCAGCTTGGGACAGGGGAGGACCTACGAGCAGTACTTC. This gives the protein CASSLGQGRTYEQYF.

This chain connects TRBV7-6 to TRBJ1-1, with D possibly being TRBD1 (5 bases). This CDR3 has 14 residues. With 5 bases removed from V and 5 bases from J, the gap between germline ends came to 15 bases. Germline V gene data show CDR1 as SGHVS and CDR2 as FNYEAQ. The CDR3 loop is CASSPGTLVTEAFF. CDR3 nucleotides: TGTGCCAGCAGCCCAGGGACGTTAGTTACTGAAGCTTTCTTT.

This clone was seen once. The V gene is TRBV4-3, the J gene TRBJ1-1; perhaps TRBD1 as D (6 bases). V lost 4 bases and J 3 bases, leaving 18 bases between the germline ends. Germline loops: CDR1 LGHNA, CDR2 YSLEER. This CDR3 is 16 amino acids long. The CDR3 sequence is CASSPLGGGLDTEAFF. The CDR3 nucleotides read TGCGCCAGCAGCCCGCTGGGCGGGGGCTTGGACACTGAAGCTTTCTTT.

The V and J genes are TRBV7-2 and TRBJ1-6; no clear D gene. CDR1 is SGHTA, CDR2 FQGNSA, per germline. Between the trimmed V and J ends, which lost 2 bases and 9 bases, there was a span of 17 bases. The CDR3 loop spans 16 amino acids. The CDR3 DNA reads TGTGCCAGCAGCTTAAGAACGGCTGACCCAAGTTCACCCCTCCACTTT. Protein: CASSLRTADPSSPLHF. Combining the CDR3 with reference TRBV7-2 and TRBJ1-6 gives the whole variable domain GAGVSQSPSNKVTEKGKDVELRCDPISGHTALYWYRQSLGQGLEFLIYFQGNSAPDKSGLPSDRFSAERTGGSVSTLTIQRTQQEDSAVYLCASSLRTADPSSPLHFGNGTRLTVT.

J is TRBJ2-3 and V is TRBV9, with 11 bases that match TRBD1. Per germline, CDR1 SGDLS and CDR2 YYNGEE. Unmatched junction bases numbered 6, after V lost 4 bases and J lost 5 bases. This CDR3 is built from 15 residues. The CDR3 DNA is TGTGCCAGCAGCACGAGGGACAGGGGGTTAGATACGCAGTATTTT. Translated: CASSTRDRGLDTQYF. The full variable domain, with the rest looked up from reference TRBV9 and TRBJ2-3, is DSGVTQTPKHLITATGQRVTLRCSPRSGDLSVYWYQQSLDQGLQFLIQYYNGEERAKGNILERFSAQQFPDLHSELNLSSLELGDSALYFCASSTRDRGLDTQYFGPGTRLTVL.

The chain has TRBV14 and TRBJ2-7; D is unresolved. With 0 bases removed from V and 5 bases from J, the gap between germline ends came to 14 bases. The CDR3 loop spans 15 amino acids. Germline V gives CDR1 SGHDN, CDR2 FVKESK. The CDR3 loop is CASSQELRSWDEQYF. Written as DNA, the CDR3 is TGTGCCAGCAGCCAAGAGCTCCGCTCGTGGGACGAGCAGTACTTC.

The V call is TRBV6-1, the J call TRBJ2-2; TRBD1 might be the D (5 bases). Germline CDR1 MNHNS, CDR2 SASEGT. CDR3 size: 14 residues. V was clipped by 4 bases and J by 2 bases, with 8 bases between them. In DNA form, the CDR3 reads TGTGCCAGCAGTGGACAGTACAACACCGGGGAGCTGTTTTTT. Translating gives CASSGQYNTGELFF.

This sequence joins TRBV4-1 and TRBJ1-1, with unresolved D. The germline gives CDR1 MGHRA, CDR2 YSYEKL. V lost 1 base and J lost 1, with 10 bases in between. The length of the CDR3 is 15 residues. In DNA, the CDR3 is TGCGCCAGCAGCCAAGCCGTGGGTTCGAACACTGAAGCTTTCTTT. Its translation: CASSQAVGSNTEAFF.

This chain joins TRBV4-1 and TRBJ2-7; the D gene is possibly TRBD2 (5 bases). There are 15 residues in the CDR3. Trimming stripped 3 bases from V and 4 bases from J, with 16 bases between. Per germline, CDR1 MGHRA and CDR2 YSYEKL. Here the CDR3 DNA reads TGCGCCAGCAGCCACACCCCCGACGGACTTTACGAGCAGTACTTC. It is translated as CASSHTPDGLYEQYF.